This T cell receptor (beta chain) was documented in a study of neoadjuvant anti-PD-1 for oral cavity cancer. The time point here: after neoadjuvant nivolumab, at surgical resection. TCRdb's table, derived via immunoSEQ multiplex PCR, lists solely in-frame clones and lacks some. This table has 7,000 to 9,000 clones, roughly 57% appearing once. The origin of this receptor is a person aged 35-79 years with oral cavity squamous cell carcinoma. This specimen consisted of PBMCs, obtained after nivolumab (anti-PD-1) treatment.

The CDR3 spells CASSLGGGADTQYF. The DNA of the CDR3 is TGTGCCAGCAGCTTAGGGGGTGGGGCAGATACGCAGTATTTT. The chain recombines TRBV7-6 with TRBJ2-3; D is ambiguous. Germline CDR1 and CDR2: SGHVS and FNYEAQ. This CDR3 region has 14 residues. Between the trimmed V and J ends, which lost 1 base and 4 bases, there was a span of 9 bases.